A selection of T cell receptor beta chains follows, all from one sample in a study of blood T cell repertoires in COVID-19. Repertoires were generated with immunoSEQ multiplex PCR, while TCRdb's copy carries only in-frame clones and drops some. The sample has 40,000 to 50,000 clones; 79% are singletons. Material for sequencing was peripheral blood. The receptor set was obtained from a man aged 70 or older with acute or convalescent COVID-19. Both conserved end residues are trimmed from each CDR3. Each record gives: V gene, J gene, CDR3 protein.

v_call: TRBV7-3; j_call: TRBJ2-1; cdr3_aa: ASSAGQGSYNEQF
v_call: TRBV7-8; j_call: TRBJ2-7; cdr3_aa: ASSLGQVGYEQY
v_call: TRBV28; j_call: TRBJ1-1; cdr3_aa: ASIIRAGLNTEAF
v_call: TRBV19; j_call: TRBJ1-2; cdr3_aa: ASSITGQPNYGYT
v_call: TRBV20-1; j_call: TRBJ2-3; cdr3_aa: SASPGGTQY
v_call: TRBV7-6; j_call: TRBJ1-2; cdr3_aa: ASSFNTGVDGYT
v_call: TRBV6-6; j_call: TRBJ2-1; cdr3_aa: ASSRPSGVDNEQF
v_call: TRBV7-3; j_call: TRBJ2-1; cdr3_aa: ASSLLAGVPNEQF
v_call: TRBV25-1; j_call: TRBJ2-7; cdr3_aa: ASSLGGGYEQY
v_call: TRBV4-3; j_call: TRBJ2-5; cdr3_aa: ASSQVIIAGAETQY
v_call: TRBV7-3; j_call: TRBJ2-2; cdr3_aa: ASSFGLASGELF